This T cell receptor (beta chain) comes out of a study of PD-1 blockade in classical Hodgkin lymphoma. For the study at large: The patients were dosed with nivolumab 3 mg/kg, infused intravenously every 2 weeks. Study-wide results and limits: The CD4+ diversity rise by C4D1 was clearest in complete responders. As was reported, newly diagnosed patients showed lower baseline TCR diversity than healthy donors did.

With regard to this clone: Its antigen is unidentified.

Patients all relapsed after autologous stem cell transplantation, and there was variation in brentuximab vedotin exposure. There are 14 residues in the CDR3. The germline V gene has CDR1 KGHSH and CDR2 LQKENI. The junction had 6 bases not matched to a gene; V was cut back by 5 bases and J by 2 bases. Clones were read by immunoSEQ multiplex PCR, and TCRdb kept only the in-frame ones, dropping some. The data hold several thousand clones, with 70% to 90% observed a single time. The sequence derives from a human donor with classical Hodgkin lymphoma. The sequences come from peripheral blood mononuclear cells (PBMCs), collected at baseline. The chain uses TRBV18 and TRBJ2-7; 7 bases align to TRBD2. This chain's CDR3 is CASSSTGGAYEQYF. CDR3 nucleotides: TGTGCCAGCTCATCAACGGGGGGAGCCTACGAGCAGTACTTC. The entire variable domain, with the rest obtained from reference TRBV18 and TRBJ2-7, is as follows: NAGVMQNPRHLVRRRGQEARLRCSPMKGHSHVYWYRQLPEEGLKFMVYLQKENIIDESGMPKERFSAEFPKEGPSILRIQQVVRGDSAAYFCASSSTGGAYEQYFGPGTRLTVT.